The clone carrying this TCR beta chain was detected a few times. Alpha- and beta-chain coverage of first-strand cDNA came from TRAV- and TRBV-specific primers. Amplification of TCRs used a constant-region primer and V-primer adapter for about 18 PCR cycles. In TCRdb, the reads were re-called with MiXCR into one record per CDR3 protein. This table has 50,000 or so distinct CDR3 sequences, about 23% appearing once. The record originates from a study of low-dose radiotherapy and immunotherapy resistance in tumors. Study at large: Cohort 1 got 0.5 Gy per fraction every 2 weeks, 6.5 Gy in total. The treatment that patients received was intravenous nivolumab 240 mg every two weeks plus ipilimumab 1 mg/kg every six weeks.

Germline V gene data show CDR1 as LNHNV and CDR2 as YYDKDF (reference sequence). There are 15 residues in the CDR3. Trimming took 0 bases from V and 5 from J, leaving 11 bases between them. Time point specified: after trial treatment. As to treatment: LDRT plus nivolumab, ipilimumab, low-dose cyclophosphamide and aspirin (RACIN trial). In the RACIN dose-escalation trial, donors got nivolumab plus ipilimumab with aspirin, cyclophosphamide and radiotherapy. This clonotype was sampled from a male donor with prostate cancer. Sequences were derived from PBMCs, sampled after low-dose radiotherapy plus immunotherapy. The chain combines TRBV15 with TRBJ1-5; D is unresolved. Written as DNA, the CDR3 is TGTGCCACCAGCAGAGATCCGGGTGGGCATCAGCCCCAGCATTTT. Translated: CATSRDPGGHQPQHF. The full variable domain, rest sourced from reference TRBV15 and TRBJ1-5, is DAMVIQNPRYQVTQFGKPVTLSCSQTLNHNVMYWYQQKSSQAPKLLFHYYDKDFNNEADTPDNFQSRRPNTSFCFLDIRSPGLGDTAMYLCATSRDPGGHQPQHFGDGTRLSIL.